The clone carrying this TCR beta chain has ten or more counts. This entry comes from a study of regulatory T cells in long-lasting Graves disease. As for time point: newly diagnosed GD, antithyroid drugs for less than 3 months. From RNA extracted from PBMCs, the TCR library was made. Arm-PCR with iRepertoire HTBI primers amplified the CDR3 regions for these TCR beta libraries. TCRdb passed the multiplex PCR reads through MiXCR, listing each CDR3 protein once. The sample lists about 620,000 distinct CDR3 sequences, 16% occurring once. These data also formed part of another study, on T cells in Graves' hyperthyroidism and ophthalmopathy. That paper adds: HTBI primers were employed in a first-round RT-PCR of the TCR CDR3.

Sequenced here: peripheral blood mononuclear cells (PBMCs), sampled at new diagnosis, from a patient treated with antithyroid drugs. This receptor was taken from a woman aged 25 to 39 with Graves disease.

The CDR3 nucleotides read TGTGCCAGCAGCTTCGGGGACAGGGCCTCCTACGAGCAGTACTTC. Translated, it gives CASSFGDRASYEQYF. The chain carries TRBV28 and TRBJ2-7; the match to TRBD1 covers 9 bases. The germline gives CDR1 MDHEN, CDR2 SYDVKM. Unmatched junction bases numbered 6, after V lost 6 bases and J lost 0 bases. This CDR3 has 15 amino acids.